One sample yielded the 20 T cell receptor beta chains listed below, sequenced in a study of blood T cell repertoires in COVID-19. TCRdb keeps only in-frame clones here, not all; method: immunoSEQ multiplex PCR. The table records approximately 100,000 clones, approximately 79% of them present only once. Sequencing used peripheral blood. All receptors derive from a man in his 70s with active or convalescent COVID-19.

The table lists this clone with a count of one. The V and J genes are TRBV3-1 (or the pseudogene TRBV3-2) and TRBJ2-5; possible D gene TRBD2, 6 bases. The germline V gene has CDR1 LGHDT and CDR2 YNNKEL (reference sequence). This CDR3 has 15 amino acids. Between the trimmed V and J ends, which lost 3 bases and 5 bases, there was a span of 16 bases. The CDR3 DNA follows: TGTGCCAGCAGCCACAGCCTGACTAGTTTGGAGACCCAGTACTTC. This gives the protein CASSHSLTSLETQYF.

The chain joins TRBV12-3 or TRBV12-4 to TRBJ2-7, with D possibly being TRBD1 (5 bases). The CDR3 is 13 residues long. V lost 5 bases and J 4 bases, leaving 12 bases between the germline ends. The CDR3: CASSTRTTYEQYF. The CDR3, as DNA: TGTGCCAGCAGTACCCGGACAACTTACGAGCAGTACTTC.

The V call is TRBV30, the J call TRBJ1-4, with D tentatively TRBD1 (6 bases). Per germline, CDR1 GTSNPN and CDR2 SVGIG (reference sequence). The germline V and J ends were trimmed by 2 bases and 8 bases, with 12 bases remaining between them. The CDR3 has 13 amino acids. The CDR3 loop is CAWSWTAGEKLFF. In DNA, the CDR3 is TGTGCCTGGAGTTGGACAGCGGGAGAAAAACTGTTTTTT.

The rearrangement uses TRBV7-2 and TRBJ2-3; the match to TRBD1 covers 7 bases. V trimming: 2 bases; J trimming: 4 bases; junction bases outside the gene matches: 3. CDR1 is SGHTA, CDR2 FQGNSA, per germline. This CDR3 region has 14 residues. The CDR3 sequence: CASSLYRGADTQYF. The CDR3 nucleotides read TGTGCCAGCAGCTTATACAGGGGTGCAGATACGCAGTATTTT.

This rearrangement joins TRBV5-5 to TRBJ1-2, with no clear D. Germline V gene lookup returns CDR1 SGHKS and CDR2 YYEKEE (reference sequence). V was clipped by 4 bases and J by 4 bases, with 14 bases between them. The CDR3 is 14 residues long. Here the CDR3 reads CASSREVASYGYTF. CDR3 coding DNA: TGTGCCAGCAGCCGCGAGGTAGCGAGCTATGGCTACACCTTC.

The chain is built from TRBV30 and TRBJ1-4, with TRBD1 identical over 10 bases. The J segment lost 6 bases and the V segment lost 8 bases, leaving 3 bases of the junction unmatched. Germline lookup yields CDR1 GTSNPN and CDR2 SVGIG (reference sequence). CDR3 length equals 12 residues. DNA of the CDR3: TGTGCCAGGGGACAGGGGTATGAAAAACTGTTTTTT. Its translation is CARGQGYEKLFF.

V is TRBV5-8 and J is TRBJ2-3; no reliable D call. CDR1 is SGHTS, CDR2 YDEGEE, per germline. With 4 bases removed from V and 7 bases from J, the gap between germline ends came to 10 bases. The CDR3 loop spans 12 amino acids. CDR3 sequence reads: CASSLRLHTQYF. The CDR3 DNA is TGTGCCAGCAGCCTGAGACTGCATACGCAGTATTTT.

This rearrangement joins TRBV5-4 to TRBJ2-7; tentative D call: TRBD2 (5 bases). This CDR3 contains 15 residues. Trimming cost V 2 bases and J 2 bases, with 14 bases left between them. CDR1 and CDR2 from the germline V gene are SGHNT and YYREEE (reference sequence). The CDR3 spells CASSLGVASAYEQYF. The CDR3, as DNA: TGTGCCAGCAGCTTAGGTGTAGCGTCAGCCTACGAGCAGTACTTC.

This CDR3 is CASSLSIAGYGYTF. For the CDR3, the DNA is TGTGCCAGCAGTTTATCAATCGCGGGTTATGGCTACACCTTC. The rearrangement uses TRBV27 and TRBJ1-2; D is uncertain. V was cut by 0 bases and J by 5 bases, with 10 bases left in between. The CDR3 has 14 residues. Germline CDR1 and CDR2: MNHEY and SMNVEV (reference sequence).

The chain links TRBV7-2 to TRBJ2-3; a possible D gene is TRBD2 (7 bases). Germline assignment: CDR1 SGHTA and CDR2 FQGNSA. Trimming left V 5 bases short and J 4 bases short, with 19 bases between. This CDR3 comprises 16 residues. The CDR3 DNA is TGTGCCAGCAGCCAGGGAGGGGGGGCGGCCGCAGATACGCAGTATTTT. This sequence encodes CASSQGGGAAADTQYF. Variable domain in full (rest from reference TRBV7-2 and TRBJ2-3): GAGVSQSPSNKVTEKGKDVELRCDPISGHTALYWYRQSLGQGLEFLIYFQGNSAPDKSGLPSDRFSAERTGGSVSTLTIQRTQQEDSAVYLCASSQGGGAAADTQYFGPGTRLTVL.

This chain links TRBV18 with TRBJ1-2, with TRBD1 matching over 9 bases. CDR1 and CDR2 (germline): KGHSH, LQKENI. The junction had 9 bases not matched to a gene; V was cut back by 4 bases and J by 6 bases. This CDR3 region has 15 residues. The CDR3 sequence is CASSQSGTGRNGYTF. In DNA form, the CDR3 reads TGTGCCAGCTCACAATCAGGGACAGGGAGAAATGGCTACACCTTC. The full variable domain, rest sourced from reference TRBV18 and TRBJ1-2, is NAGVMQNPRHLVRRRGQEARLRCSPMKGHSHVYWYRQLPEEGLKFMVYLQKENIIDESGMPKERFSAEFPKEGPSILRIQQVVRGDSAAYFCASSQSGTGRNGYTFGSGTRLTVV.

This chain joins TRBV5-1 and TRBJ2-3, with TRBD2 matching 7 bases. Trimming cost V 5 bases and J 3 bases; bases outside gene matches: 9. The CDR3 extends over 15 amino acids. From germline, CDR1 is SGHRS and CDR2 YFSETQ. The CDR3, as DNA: TGCGCCAGCAGGGGAGCGGGGCCGCAGACAGATACGCAGTATTTT. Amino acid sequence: CASRGAGPQTDTQYF.

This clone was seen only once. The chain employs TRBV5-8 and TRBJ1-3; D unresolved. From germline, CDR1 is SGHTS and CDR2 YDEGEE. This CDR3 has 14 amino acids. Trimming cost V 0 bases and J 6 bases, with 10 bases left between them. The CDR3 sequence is CASSLEEAVNTIYF. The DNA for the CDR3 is TGTGCCAGCAGCTTGGAGGAGGCGGTAAACACCATATATTTT.

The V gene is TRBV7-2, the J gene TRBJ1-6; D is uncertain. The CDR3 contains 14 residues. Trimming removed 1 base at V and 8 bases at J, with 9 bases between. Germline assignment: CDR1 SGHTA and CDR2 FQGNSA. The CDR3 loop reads CASSLEERHSPLHF. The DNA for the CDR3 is TGTGCCAGCAGCTTAGAGGAGCGCCATTCACCCCTCCACTTT. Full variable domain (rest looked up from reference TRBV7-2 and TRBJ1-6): GAGVSQSPSNKVTEKGKDVELRCDPISGHTALYWYRQSLGQGLEFLIYFQGNSAPDKSGLPSDRFSAERTGGSVSTLTIQRTQQEDSAVYLCASSLEERHSPLHFGNGTRLTVT.

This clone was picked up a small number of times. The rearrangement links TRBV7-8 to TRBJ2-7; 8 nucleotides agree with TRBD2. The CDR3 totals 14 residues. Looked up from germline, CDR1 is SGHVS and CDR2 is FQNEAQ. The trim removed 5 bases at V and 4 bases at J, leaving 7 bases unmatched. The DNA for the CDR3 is TGTGCCAGCAGCACCTCGGGCGGGGGGTACGAGCAGTACTTC. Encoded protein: CASSTSGGGYEQYF.

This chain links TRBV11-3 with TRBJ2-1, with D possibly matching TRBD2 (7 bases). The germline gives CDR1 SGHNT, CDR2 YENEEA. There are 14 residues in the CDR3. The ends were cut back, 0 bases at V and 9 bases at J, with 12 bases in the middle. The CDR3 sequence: CASSLEGGAVEQFF. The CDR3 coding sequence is TGTGCCAGCAGCTTAGAAGGGGGGGCGGTTGAGCAGTTCTTC.

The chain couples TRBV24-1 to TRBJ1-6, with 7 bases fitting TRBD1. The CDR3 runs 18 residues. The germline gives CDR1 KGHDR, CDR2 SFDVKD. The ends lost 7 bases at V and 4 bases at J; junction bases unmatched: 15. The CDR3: CATSLGAGGPPYNSPLHF. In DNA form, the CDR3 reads TGTGCCACCAGCCTTGGGGCAGGGGGGCCCCCATATAATTCACCCCTCCACTTT.

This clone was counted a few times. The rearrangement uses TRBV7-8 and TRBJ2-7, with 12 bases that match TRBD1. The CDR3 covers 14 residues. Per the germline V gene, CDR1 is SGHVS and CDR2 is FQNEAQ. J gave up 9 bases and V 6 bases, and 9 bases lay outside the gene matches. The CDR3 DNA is TGTGCCAGCAGTTTCCGGGACAGGGGGCGGAGGCAGTACTTC. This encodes CASSFRDRGRRQYF.

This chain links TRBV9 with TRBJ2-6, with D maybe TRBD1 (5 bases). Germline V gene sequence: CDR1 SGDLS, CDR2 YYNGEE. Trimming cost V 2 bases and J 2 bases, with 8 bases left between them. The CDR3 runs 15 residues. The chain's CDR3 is CASSVTVTGANVLTF. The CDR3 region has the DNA TGTGCCAGCAGCGTGACAGTAACTGGGGCCAACGTCCTGACTTTC. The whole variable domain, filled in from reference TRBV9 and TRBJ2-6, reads DSGVTQTPKHLITATGQRVTLRCSPRSGDLSVYWYQQSLDQGLQFLIQYYNGEERAKGNILERFSAQQFPDLHSELNLSSLELGDSALYFCASSVTVTGANVLTFGAGSRLTVL.

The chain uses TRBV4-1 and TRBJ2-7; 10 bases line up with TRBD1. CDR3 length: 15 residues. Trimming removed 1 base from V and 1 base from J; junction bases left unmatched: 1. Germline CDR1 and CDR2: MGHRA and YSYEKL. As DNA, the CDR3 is TGCGCCAGCAGCCAAGGACAGGGGGCGTCCTACGAGCAGTACTTC. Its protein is CASSQGQGASYEQYF.